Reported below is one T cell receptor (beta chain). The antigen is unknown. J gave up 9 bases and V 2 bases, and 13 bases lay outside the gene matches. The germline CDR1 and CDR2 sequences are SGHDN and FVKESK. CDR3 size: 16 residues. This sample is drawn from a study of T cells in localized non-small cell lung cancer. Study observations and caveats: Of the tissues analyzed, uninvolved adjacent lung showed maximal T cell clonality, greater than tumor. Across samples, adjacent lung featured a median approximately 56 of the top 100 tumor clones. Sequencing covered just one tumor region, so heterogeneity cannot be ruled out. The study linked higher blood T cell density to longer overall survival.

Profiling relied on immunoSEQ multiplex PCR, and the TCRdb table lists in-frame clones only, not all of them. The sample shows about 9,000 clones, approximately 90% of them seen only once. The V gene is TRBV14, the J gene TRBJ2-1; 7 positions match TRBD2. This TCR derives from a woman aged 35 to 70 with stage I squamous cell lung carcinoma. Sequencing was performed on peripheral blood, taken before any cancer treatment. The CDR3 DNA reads TGTGCCAGCAGCCAAAATAGCGGGCGTTTTCGCTTTGAGCAGTTCTTC. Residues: CASSQNSGRFRFEQFF. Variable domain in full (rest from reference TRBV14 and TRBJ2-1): EAGVTQFPSHSVIEKGQTVTLRCDPISGHDNLYWYRRVMGKEIKFLLHFVKESKQDESGMPNNRFLAERTGGTYSTLKVQPAELEDSGVYFCASSQNSGRFRFEQFFGPGTRLTVL.